This TCR beta chain emerged from a study of CD8 T cells in Susac syndrome. Study observations and caveats: Peak Susac CD8+ clonal expansion occurred in TEMRA cells and active patients.

On this clonotype itself: Its antigen is unidentified.

The V and J ends lost 5 bases and 4 bases respectively, with 19 bases between them. The CDR3 runs to 16 residues. Germline V gives CDR1 SGHTA, CDR2 FQGTGA. A quantity of about 0.5 to 1 ug RNA underwent reverse transcription using random hexamers. One entry per CDR3 protein, called by TCRdb with MiXCR from the immunoSEQ multiplex PCR reads. The sample holds roughly 190,000 distinct CDR3 sequences, more than 85% seen once. Sequenced input: CD8+ T cells from PBMCs. The TCR comes from a human donor with Susac syndrome. The V call is TRBV7-3, the J call TRBJ2-3; tentative D call: TRBD2 (9 bases). The chain's CDR3 is CASSQGASGVADTQYF. CDR3 DNA sequence: TGTGCCAGCAGCCAGGGGGCTAGCGGGGTGGCAGATACGCAGTATTTT.